This T cell receptor (beta chain) appears in the sequencing data of a study of control samples from healthy donors and cancer patients. Clones were read by immunoSEQ multiplex PCR, and TCRdb kept only the in-frame ones, dropping some. The table has 100,000 to 150,000 clones, approximately 90% seen once. The CDR3 contains 17 residues. J gave up 7 bases and V 3 bases, and 13 bases lay outside the gene matches. Germline CDR1 reads SGHNT; CDR2 reads YYREEE (reference sequence). Sequenced sample: blood. V gene TRBV5-4 combines with J gene TRBJ2-1; 10 nucleotides agree with TRBD1. The sequence was obtained from a young man in good health. The DNA of the CDR3 is TGTGCCAGCAGCTCTCTTGTTTGGGACAGGGGACGTAATGAGCAGTTCTTC. It encodes CASSSLVWDRGRNEQFF.